This T cell receptor (beta chain) was captured in a study of immune cell composition in non-small cell lung cancer. Study summary: Most cases were lung adenocarcinoma or squamous cell carcinoma. Study-wide results and caveats: Tumour TCR-beta clonality showed no significant link to smoking pack-years. Adenocarcinomas with higher top tumour-associated clone frequency had more reactive TILs.

The V gene end was trimmed by 1 base and the J gene end by 0 bases; junction bases not matched to a gene: 7. The CDR3 loop spans 17 amino acids. CDR1 LGHNA and CDR2 YSLEER come from the germline V gene. The normal lung sample lay at least 3 cm, and maximally far, from the tumour. Genomic DNA came from frozen unsorted single-cell suspensions. TCRdb's table, derived via immunoSEQ multiplex PCR, lists solely in-frame clones and lacks some. The sample contains some 4,500 clones, approximately 71% of which appear only once. Concerning this clone: Its antigen is not known.

The sequencing input was non-adjacent lung tissue. The receptor comes from a human donor with non-small cell lung cancer. This sequence joins TRBV4-3 and TRBJ2-3, with 7 nucleotides matching TRBD2. In DNA form, the CDR3 reads TGCGCCAGCAGCCAAGGGACTAGGGTCTCCAGCACAGATACGCAGTATTTT. Its translation is CASSQGTRVSSTDTQYF.